This is a list of T cell receptor beta chains from one sample in a study of blood T cells in healthy people across ages. MiXCR was run by TCRdb on the 5' RACE reads, yielding one entry per CDR3 protein. The sample consists of hundreds of thousands of distinct CDR3 sequences, 40% to 45% of them appearing once. What was sequenced was blood. The receptors stem from a man older than 75 in good health. Each CDR3 is given with its conserved first and last residue. Fields, in order: clone size, D gene, J gene, V gene, CDR3 DNA, CDR3 protein. D genes are given only for firm matches. Clone size is shown for a subset of rows, as once, few, many or a class of expanded clone.

clone_size: NA; d_call: TRBD2; j_call: TRBJ2-2; v_call: TRBV20-1; cdr3_nt: TGCAGTGCTAGAAAGGCGGGAGGGCCCGGGGAGCTGTTTTTT; cdr3_aa: CSARKAGGPGELFF
clone_size: NA; d_call: NA; j_call: TRBJ2-7; v_call: TRBV7-2; cdr3_nt: TGTGCCAGCAGCTGGGTAAGGGACTCATACGAGCAGTACTTC; cdr3_aa: CASSWVRDSYEQYF
clone_size: NA; d_call: TRBD1; j_call: TRBJ1-1; v_call: TRBV5-1; cdr3_nt: TGCGCCAGCAGCTCCCAGGGGGCATACAACACTGACGCTTTCTTT; cdr3_aa: CASSSQGAYNTDAFF
clone_size: NA; d_call: TRBD1; j_call: TRBJ1-2; v_call: TRBV25-1; cdr3_nt: TGTGCCAGCGGAGACAGGGGGCAGTTCTATGGCTACACCTTC; cdr3_aa: CASGDRGQFYGYTF
clone_size: NA; d_call: NA; j_call: TRBJ2-1; v_call: TRBV7-2; cdr3_nt: TGTGCCAGCAGCAGCCAGACAGTGCATGGGCAGTTCTTC; cdr3_aa: CASSSQTVHGQFF
clone_size: NA; d_call: TRBD1; j_call: TRBJ2-1; v_call: TRBV24-1; cdr3_nt: TGTGCCACCAGTGCCCGGGACAGGGGTATTAATGAGCAGTTCTTC; cdr3_aa: CATSARDRGINEQFF
clone_size: few; d_call: TRBD1; j_call: TRBJ2-5; v_call: TRBV4-3; cdr3_nt: TGCGCCAGCAGCCCCAGGACAGGGAGCCAAGAGACCCAGTACTTC; cdr3_aa: CASSPRTGSQETQYF
clone_size: NA; d_call: NA; j_call: TRBJ1-1; v_call: TRBV12-3/TRBV12-4; cdr3_nt: TGTGCCAGCAGTGCTAGGGTCCTCCAGATTTGGACGGCCGTGAACACTAAAGCTTTCTTT; cdr3_aa: CASSARVLQIWTAVNTKAFF
clone_size: few; d_call: TRBD1; j_call: TRBJ2-7; v_call: TRBV28; cdr3_nt: TGTGCCAGCAGTTTGCCGGGACAGTACGAGCAGTACTTC; cdr3_aa: CASSLPGQYEQYF
clone_size: NA; d_call: NA; j_call: TRBJ2-7; v_call: TRBV24-1; cdr3_nt: TGTGCCACCAGTGATTTGGGCATCCTCTGGGGCTACGAGCAGTACTTC; cdr3_aa: CATSDLGILWGYEQYF
clone_size: NA; d_call: NA; j_call: TRBJ2-4; v_call: TRBV7-2; cdr3_nt: TGTGCCAGCAGCTTCCCATCCCTAGGCAAAAACATTCAGTACTTC; cdr3_aa: CASSFPSLGKNIQYF
clone_size: NA; d_call: TRBD1; j_call: TRBJ2-1; v_call: TRBV3-1; cdr3_nt: TGTGCCAGCAGCCGTCCCGGGACAGGAGATCGGACCCAGTTCTTC; cdr3_aa: CASSRPGTGDRTQFF
clone_size: few; d_call: TRBD2; j_call: TRBJ2-1; v_call: TRBV20-1; cdr3_nt: TGCAGTGCTAGCTCTAGCGGGTACAATGAGCAGTTCTTC; cdr3_aa: CSASSSGYNEQFF
clone_size: NA; d_call: TRBD1; j_call: TRBJ2-7; v_call: TRBV7-9; cdr3_nt: TGTGCCAGCAGCTATAGGGGGCCCAACTCCTACGAGCAGTACTTC; cdr3_aa: CASSYRGPNSYEQYF
clone_size: many; d_call: NA; j_call: TRBJ2-7; v_call: TRBV12-3/TRBV12-4; cdr3_nt: TGTGCCAGCAGTTTATCCCAGGGCTCCTACGAGCAGTACTTC; cdr3_aa: CASSLSQGSYEQYF
clone_size: NA; d_call: NA; j_call: TRBJ1-2; v_call: TRBV10-3; cdr3_nt: TGTGCCATCAGACACGATCCAAGCCCGGGAGGCTACACCTTC; cdr3_aa: CAIRHDPSPGGYTF
clone_size: few; d_call: TRBD2; j_call: TRBJ2-1; v_call: TRBV12-3/TRBV12-4; cdr3_nt: TGTGCCAGCAGTTTTGGGGGGGCCTACAATGAGCAGTTCTTC; cdr3_aa: CASSFGGAYNEQFF
clone_size: NA; d_call: NA; j_call: TRBJ2-7; v_call: TRBV11-2; cdr3_nt: TGTGCCAGCAGCTTAGATCCCCCGGGCTACGAGCAGTACTTC; cdr3_aa: CASSLDPPGYEQYF
clone_size: NA; d_call: TRBD1; j_call: TRBJ1-5; v_call: TRBV20-1; cdr3_nt: TGCAGTGCTACAGGGGGGGGCAATCAGCCCCAGCATTTT; cdr3_aa: CSATGGGNQPQHF
clone_size: few; d_call: NA; j_call: TRBJ1-2; v_call: TRBV20-1; cdr3_nt: TGCAGTGCTAGACCCAGAGATTATGGCTACACCTTC; cdr3_aa: CSARPRDYGYTF
clone_size: few; d_call: NA; j_call: TRBJ2-7; v_call: TRBV28; cdr3_nt: TGTGCCAGCAGCTCCCCGGGACTCCCCTACGAGCAGTACTTC; cdr3_aa: CASSSPGLPYEQYF
clone_size: NA; d_call: TRBD2; j_call: TRBJ2-1; v_call: TRBV10-2; cdr3_nt: TGCGCCAGCAGGGAAGCCGGGACTAGCGGGTCAGGGGAGCAGTTCTTC; cdr3_aa: CASREAGTSGSGEQFF
clone_size: many; d_call: TRBD2; j_call: TRBJ2-4; v_call: TRBV28; cdr3_nt: TGTGCCAGCAGTTCAGACGTCCGGGAGGAGTACTTC; cdr3_aa: CASSSDVREEYF
clone_size: few; d_call: TRBD1; j_call: TRBJ2-1; v_call: TRBV12-3/TRBV12-4; cdr3_nt: TGTGCCAGCAGTTTTATTTTGAATTTTGGAGGGACAGGGGGTTACAATGAGCAGTTCTTC; cdr3_aa: CASSFILNFGGTGGYNEQFF
clone_size: NA; d_call: NA; j_call: TRBJ1-2; v_call: TRBV25-1; cdr3_nt: TGTGCCAGCAGTGGGAGACAGGACGATGGCTACACCTTC; cdr3_aa: CASSGRQDDGYTF
clone_size: few; d_call: TRBD1; j_call: TRBJ2-3; v_call: TRBV20-1; cdr3_nt: TGCAGTGCCCGAACCACAGGGGGCCTCGCAGATACGCAGTATTTT; cdr3_aa: CSARTTGGLADTQYF
clone_size: NA; d_call: TRBD2; j_call: TRBJ2-1; v_call: TRBV24-1; cdr3_nt: TGTGCCACCAGTGATCGTAGCGGGAGGAATCAGTTCTTC; cdr3_aa: CATSDRSGRNQFF
clone_size: NA; d_call: TRBD1; j_call: TRBJ1-2; v_call: TRBV20-1; cdr3_nt: TGCAGTGCTAGAGTGGGGACAGGGATCGACTATGGCTACACCTTC; cdr3_aa: CSARVGTGIDYGYTF
clone_size: few; d_call: TRBD2; j_call: TRBJ2-1; v_call: TRBV20-1; cdr3_nt: TGCAGTGCCATAGCCGGGACTAGCGGACACAATGAGCAGTTCTTC; cdr3_aa: CSAIAGTSGHNEQFF
clone_size: NA; d_call: NA; j_call: TRBJ2-6; v_call: TRBV5-1; cdr3_nt: TGCGCCAGCAGTTTCGAGGGACTTGGGGCCAACGTCCTGACTTTC; cdr3_aa: CASSFEGLGANVLTF
clone_size: NA; d_call: TRBD1; j_call: TRBJ2-3; v_call: TRBV7-9; cdr3_nt: TGTGCCTACCGGGACAGCCTCACAGATACGCAGTATTTT; cdr3_aa: CAYRDSLTDTQYF
clone_size: NA; d_call: TRBD1; j_call: TRBJ1-1; v_call: TRBV11-2; cdr3_nt: TGTGCCAGCAGCGTGGGACAGGGATACACTGAAGCTTTCTTT; cdr3_aa: CASSVGQGYTEAFF
clone_size: few; d_call: TRBD1; j_call: TRBJ2-1; v_call: TRBV4-3; cdr3_nt: TGCGCCAGCAGCCGACAGGGGGGGGGATCCTACAATGAGCAGTTCTTC; cdr3_aa: CASSRQGGGSYNEQFF
clone_size: NA; d_call: NA; j_call: TRBJ2-7; v_call: TRBV15; cdr3_nt: TGTGCCACCAGCAGAGAGCACGGATCCTACGAGCAGTACTTC; cdr3_aa: CATSREHGSYEQYF
clone_size: NA; d_call: TRBD2; j_call: TRBJ2-7; v_call: TRBV28; cdr3_nt: TGTGCCAGCAGTACTAGCGGAGTCTACAATGAGCAGTACTTC; cdr3_aa: CASSTSGVYNEQYF
clone_size: NA; d_call: NA; j_call: TRBJ2-6; v_call: TRBV10-3; cdr3_nt: TGTGCCCTCAGTGAGGCTGGGGCCAACGTCCTGACTTTC; cdr3_aa: CALSEAGANVLTF
clone_size: NA; d_call: NA; j_call: TRBJ2-5; v_call: TRBV20-1; cdr3_nt: TGCAGTGCAGTGAAGCGGCGGGCCGCAGGGACCCAGTACTTC; cdr3_aa: CSAVKRRAAGTQYF